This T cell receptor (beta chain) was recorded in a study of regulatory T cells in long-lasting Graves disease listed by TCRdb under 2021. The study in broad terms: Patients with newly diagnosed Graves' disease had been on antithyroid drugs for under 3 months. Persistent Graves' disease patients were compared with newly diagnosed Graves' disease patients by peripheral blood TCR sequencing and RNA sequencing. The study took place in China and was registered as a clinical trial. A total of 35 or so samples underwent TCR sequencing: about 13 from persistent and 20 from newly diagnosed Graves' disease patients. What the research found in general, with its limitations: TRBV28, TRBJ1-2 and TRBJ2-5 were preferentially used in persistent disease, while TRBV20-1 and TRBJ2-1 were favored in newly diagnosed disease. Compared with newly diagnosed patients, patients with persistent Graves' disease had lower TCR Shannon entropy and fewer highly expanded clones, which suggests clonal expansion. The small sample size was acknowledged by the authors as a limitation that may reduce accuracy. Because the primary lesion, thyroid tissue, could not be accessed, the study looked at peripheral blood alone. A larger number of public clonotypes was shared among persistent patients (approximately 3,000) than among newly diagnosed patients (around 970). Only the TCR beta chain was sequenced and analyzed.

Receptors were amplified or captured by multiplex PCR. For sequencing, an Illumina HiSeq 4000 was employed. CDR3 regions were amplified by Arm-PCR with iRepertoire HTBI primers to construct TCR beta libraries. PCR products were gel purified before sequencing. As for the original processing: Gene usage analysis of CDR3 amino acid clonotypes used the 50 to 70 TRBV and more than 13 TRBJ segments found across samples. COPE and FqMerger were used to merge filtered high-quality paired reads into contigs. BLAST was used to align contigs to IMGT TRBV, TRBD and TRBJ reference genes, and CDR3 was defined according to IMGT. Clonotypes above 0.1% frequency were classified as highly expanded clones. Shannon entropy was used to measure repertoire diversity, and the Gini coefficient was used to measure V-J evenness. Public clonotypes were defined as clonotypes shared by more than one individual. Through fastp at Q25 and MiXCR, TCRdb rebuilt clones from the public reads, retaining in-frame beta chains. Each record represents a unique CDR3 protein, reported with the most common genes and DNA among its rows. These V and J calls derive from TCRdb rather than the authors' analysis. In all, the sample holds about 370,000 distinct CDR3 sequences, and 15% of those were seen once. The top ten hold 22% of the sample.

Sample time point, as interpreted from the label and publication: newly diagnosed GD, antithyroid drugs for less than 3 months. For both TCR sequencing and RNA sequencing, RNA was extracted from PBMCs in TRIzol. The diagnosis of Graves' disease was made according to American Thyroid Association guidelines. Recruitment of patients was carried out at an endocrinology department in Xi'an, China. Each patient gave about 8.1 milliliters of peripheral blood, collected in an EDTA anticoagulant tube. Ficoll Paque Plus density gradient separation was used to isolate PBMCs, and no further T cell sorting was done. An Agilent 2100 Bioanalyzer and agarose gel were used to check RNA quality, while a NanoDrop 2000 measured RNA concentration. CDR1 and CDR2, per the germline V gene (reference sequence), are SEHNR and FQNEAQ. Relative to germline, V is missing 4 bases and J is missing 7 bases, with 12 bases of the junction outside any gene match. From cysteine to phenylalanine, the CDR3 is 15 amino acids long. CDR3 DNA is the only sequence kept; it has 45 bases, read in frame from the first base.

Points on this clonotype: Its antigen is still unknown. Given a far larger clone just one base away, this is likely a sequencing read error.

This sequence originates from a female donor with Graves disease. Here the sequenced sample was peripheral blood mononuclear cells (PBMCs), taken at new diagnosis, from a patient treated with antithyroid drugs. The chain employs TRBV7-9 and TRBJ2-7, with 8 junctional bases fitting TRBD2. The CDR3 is CASSSLGRGGDEQYF. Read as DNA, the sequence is TGTGCCAGCAGCTCGCTCGGCCGGGGGGGCGATGAGCAGTACTTC.